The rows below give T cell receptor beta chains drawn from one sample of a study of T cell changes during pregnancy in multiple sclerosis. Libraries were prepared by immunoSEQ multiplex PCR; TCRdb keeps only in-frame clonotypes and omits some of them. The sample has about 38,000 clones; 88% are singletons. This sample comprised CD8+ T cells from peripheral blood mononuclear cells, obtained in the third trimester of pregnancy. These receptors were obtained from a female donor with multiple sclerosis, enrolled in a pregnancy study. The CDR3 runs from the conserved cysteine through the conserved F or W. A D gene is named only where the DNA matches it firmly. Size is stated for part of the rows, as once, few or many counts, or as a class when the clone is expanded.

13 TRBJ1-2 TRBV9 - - TGTGCCAGCAGCCCCCCGGGAGGGGATGGCTACACCTTC CASSPPGGDGYTF
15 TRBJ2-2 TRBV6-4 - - TGTGCCAGCAGTGCCCGGGGTGAGGGCTCCGGGGAGCTGTTTTTT CASSARGEGSGELFF
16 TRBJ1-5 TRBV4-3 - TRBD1 TGCGCCAGCAGCCAGCTGTTCGACAGGGGGGATCAGCCCCAGCATTTT CASSQLFDRGDQPQHF
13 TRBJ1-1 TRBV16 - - TGTGCCAGCAGCCAAGGCGCGGGCACTGAAGCTTTCTTT CASSQGAGTEAFF
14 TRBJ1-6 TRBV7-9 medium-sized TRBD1 TGTGCCAGCAGCCCCGGGACAGGGGCTTCACCCCTCCACTTT CASSPGTGASPLHF
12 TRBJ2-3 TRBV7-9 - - TGTGCCAGCAGCTCCTATTCCGATACGCAGTATTTT CASSSYSDTQYF
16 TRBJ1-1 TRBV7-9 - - TGTGCCAGCAGCTTCGGTGTCTCACCGGGACTTCTTGAAGCTTTCTTT CASSFGVSPGLLEAFF
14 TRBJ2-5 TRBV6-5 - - TGTGCCAGCAGTTACGGACAGCCCCAAGAGACCCAGTACTTC CASSYGQPQETQYF
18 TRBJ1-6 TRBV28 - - TGTGCCAGCAGGTGGCGGGCAGGGGATAGCTCCTATAATTCACCCCTCCACTTT CASRWRAGDSSYNSPLHF
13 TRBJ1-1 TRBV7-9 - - TGTGCCAGCAGCTTACAGGGCCAAGATGAAGCTTTCTTT CASSLQGQDEAFF
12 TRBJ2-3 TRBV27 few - TGTGCCGTGAGAGGTTTCACAGATACGCAGTATTTT CAVRGFTDTQYF
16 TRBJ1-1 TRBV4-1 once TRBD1 TGCGCCAGCAGCCAATACCCCGGGACAGGGTACACTGAAGCTTTCTTT CASSQYPGTGYTEAFF
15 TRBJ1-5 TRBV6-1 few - TGTGCCAGCAGTGAAGGAGGGTTGGCCAATCAGCCCCAGCATTTT CASSEGGLANQPQHF
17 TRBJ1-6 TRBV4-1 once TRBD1 TGCGCCAGCAGCCAAGCCCCCCGGGACAGGGGATCTTCACCCCTCCACTTT CASSQAPRDRGSSPLHF
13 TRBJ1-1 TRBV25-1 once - TGTGCCAGCAGCGTCGGGGTAAACACTGAAGCTTTCTTT CASSVGVNTEAFF
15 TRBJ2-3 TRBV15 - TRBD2 TGTGCCACCAGCAAGCAGGCCGGGGGGACAGATACGCAGTATTTT CATSKQAGGTDTQYF
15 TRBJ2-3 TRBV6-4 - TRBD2 TGTGCCAGCAGTGAAAGCGGGGGGGCAAAAGATACGCAGTATTTT CASSESGGAKDTQYF
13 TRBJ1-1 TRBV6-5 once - TGTGCCAGCAGTTACTCACAGGGCACTGAAGCTTTCTTT CASSYSQGTEAFF
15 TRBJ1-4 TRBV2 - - TGTGCCAGCAGCCCCGGGATGGGTTCTAATGAAAAACTGTTTTTT CASSPGMGSNEKLFF
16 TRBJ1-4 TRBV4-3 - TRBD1 TGCGCCAGCAGCCCAAGTGAGGGACAGGGGTTTGAAAAACTGTTTTTT CASSPSEGQGFEKLFF
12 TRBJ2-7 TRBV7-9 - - TGTGCCAGCACCGCCTATTTCAACGAGCAGTACTTC CASTAYFNEQYF
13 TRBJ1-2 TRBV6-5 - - TGTGCCAGCAGTTACGGGCAGTTTTATGGCTACACCTTC CASSYGQFYGYTF
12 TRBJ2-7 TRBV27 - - TGTGCCAGCCGGACTCCAACCTACGAGCAGTACTTC CASRTPTYEQYF
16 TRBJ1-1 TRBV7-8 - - TGTGCCAGCAGCTTACTGCGGACAGCCATGAACACTGAAGCTTTCTTT CASSLLRTAMNTEAFF
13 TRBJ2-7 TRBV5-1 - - TGCGCCAGCAGCTTAGGACTGATCTACGAGCAGTACTTC CASSLGLIYEQYF
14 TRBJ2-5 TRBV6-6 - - TGTGCCAGCAGTTACGCCGGGACACCAGAGACCCAGTACTTC CASSYAGTPETQYF
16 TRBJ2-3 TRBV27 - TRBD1 TGTGCCAGCAGTGGACCTCCGGGACAGGCCTCAGATACGCAGTATTTT CASSGPPGQASDTQYF
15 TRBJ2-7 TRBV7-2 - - TGTGCCAGCAGCTTAGGACACCAGGGCTCCTACGAGCAGTACTTC CASSLGHQGSYEQYF
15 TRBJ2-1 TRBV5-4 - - TGTGCCAGCAGCTTGGATGGGACACCTTACAATGAGCAGTTCTTC CASSLDGTPYNEQFF
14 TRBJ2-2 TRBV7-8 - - TGTGCCAGCAGCTTAGCAGGGGTTCCCGGGGAGCTGTTTTTT CASSLAGVPGELFF
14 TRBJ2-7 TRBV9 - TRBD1 TGTGCCAGCAGCGTAGGGGACAGGGCGTACGAGCAGTACTTC CASSVGDRAYEQYF
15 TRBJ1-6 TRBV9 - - TGTGCCAGCAGCGCTGGGGGACAACCGCGATCACCCCTCCACTTT CASSAGGQPRSPLHF
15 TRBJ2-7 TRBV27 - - TGTGCCAGCAGTTTAGTGGGGAGCCTTTCCTACGAGCAGTACTTC CASSLVGSLSYEQYF
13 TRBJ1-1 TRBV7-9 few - TGTGCCAGCAGCTTAGCGCTTGCACAGGGTGACTCTTTT CASSLALAQGDSF
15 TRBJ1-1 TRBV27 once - TGTGCCAGCAGTTTATCATGGGGGCTTGTAACTGAAGCTTTCTTT CASSLSWGLVTEAFF
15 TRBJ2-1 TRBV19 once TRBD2 TGTGCCAGTAGTCCCTTAGCGGGGGGGCAGGGGGAGCAGTTCTTC CASSPLAGGQGEQFF
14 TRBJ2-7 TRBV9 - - TGTGCCAGCAGCCCCCTAATCGGGGGGCACGAGCAGTACTTC CASSPLIGGHEQYF
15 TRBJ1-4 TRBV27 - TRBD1 TGTGCCAGCAGTTTATGGACAGGAAGTAATGAAAAACTGTTTTTT CASSLWTGSNEKLFF
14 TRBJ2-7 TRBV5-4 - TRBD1 TGTGCCAGCAGCGGGGACAGTACGTCCTACGAGCAGTACTTC CASSGDSTSYEQYF
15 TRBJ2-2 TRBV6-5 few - TGTGCCAGCAGTACTCCGGGACACTTCACCGGGGAGCTGTTTTTT CASSTPGHFTGELFF
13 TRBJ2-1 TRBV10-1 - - TGCGCCAGCAGTGAGTCGCCAGGCTATGAGCAGTTCTTC CASSESPGYEQFF
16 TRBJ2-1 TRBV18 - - TGTGCCAGCTCACCGATACCGGGAACCGGGTTGAATGGGCAGTTCTTC CASSPIPGTGLNGQFF
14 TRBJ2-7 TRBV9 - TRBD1 TGTGCCAGCAGGCCGACAGGGGAGTCGGCCGAGCAGTACTTC CASRPTGESAEQYF
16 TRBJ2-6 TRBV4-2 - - TGTGCCAGCAGCCAAGGGGAGGTCTCTGGGGCCAACGTCCTGACTTTC CASSQGEVSGANVLTF
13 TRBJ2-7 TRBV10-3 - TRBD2 TGTGCCATCCTAGCGGGGGACCTCTACGAGCAGTACTTC CAILAGDLYEQYF
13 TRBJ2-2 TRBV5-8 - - TGTGCCAGCAGCTTGGGAGGAGGCGGGGAGCTGTTTTTT CASSLGGGGELFF
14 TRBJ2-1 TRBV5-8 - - TGTGCCAGCAGCTTGGCCTTCGGGTACCGAGAGCAGTTCTTC CASSLAFGYREQFF
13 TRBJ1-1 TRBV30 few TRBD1 TGTGCCGGTACAGGGGTTGGGAGACCTGAAGCTTTCTTT CAGTGVGRPEAFF
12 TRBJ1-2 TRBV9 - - TGTGCCAGCAGCGTAGGAGGTGCGGGCTACACCTTC CASSVGGAGYTF
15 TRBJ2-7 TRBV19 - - TGTGCCAGTAGTACGTCAGGGGTTCCGGAATACGAGCAGTACTTC CASSTSGVPEYEQYF
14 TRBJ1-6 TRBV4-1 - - TGCGCCAGCAGCCACAGGGGAAAGAATTCACCCCTCCACTTT CASSHRGKNSPLHF
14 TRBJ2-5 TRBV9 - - TGTGCCAGCAGCGTAGGGGGGCTAGGTGAGACCCAGTACTTC CASSVGGLGETQYF
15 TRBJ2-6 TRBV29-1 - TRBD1 TGCAGCGTCTACAGGGGACCCTCTGGGGCCAACGTCCTGACTTTC CSVYRGPSGANVLTF
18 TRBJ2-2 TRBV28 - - TGTGCCAGCAGTTTCCCGCACCTAGGGGGTGCGAACACCGGGGAGCTGTTTTTT CASSFPHLGGANTGELFF
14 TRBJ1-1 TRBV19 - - TGTGCCAGTAGTAGCCAGACAGGGAACACTGAAGCTTTCTTT CASSSQTGNTEAFF
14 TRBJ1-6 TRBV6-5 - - TGTGCCAGCAGTTACTCTGCAGGTTCGACACCCCTCCACTTT CASSYSAGSTPLHF
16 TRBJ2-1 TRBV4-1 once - TGCGCCAGCAGTCAAGATCGGGGCGGGGGCAAGGGTGAGCAGTTCTTC CASSQDRGGGKGEQFF
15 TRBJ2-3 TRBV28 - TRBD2 TGTGCCAGCAGTTTAGCGGGGGGGCACACAGATACGCAGTATTTT CASSLAGGHTDTQYF
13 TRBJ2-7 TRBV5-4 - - TGTGCCAGCAGCTTGGGGGGGGTCTACGAGCAGTACTTC CASSLGGVYEQYF
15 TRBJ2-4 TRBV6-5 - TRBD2 TGTGCCAGCAGTTACTCAGGGGAGGGGCTAAACATTCAGTACTTC CASSYSGEGLNIQYF